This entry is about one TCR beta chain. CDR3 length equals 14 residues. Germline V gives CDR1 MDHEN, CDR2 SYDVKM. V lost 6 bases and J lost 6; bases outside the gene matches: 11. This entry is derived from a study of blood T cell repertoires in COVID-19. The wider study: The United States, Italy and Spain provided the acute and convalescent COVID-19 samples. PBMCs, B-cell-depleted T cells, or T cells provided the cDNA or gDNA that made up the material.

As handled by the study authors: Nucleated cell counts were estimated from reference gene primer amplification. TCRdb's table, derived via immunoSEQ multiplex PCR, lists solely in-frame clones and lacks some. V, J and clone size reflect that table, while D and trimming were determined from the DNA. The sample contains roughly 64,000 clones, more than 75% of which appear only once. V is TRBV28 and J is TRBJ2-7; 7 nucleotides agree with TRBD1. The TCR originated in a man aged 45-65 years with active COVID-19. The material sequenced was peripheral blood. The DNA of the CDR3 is TGTGCCAGCAGCTCAGGGGGTCGGGGTCGCGAGCAGTACTTC. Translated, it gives CASSSGGRGREQYF.